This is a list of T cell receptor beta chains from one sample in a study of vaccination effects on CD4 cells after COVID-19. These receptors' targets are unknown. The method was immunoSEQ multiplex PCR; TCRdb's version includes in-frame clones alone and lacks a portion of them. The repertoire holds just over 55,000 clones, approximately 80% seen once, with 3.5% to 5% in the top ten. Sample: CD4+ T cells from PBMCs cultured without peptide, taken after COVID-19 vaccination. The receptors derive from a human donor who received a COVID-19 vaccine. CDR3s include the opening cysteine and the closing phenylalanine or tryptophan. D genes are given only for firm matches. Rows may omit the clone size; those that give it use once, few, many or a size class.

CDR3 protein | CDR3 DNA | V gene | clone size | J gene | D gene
CASSLSYIGGNTEAFF | TGTGCCAGCAGCCTCTCCTACATCGGCGGGAACACTGAAGCTTTCTTT | TRBV5-5 | NA | TRBJ1-1 | NA
CASSQQSAGELFF | TGTGCCAGCTCGCAACAGTCGGCCGGGGAGCTGTTTTTT | TRBV18 | NA | TRBJ2-2 | NA
CASSPSGTGNYEQYF | TGTGCCAGTAGTCCGTCCGGGACAGGAAATTACGAGCAGTACTTC | TRBV19 | NA | TRBJ2-7 | TRBD1
CASRPDNSGANVLTF | TGTGCCAGCAGACCAGACAACTCTGGGGCCAACGTCCTGACTTTC | TRBV6-5 | many | TRBJ2-6 | NA
CASSPRIYEQYF | TGTGCCAGCAGCCCCCGGATCTACGAGCAGTACTTC | TRBV7-9 | few | TRBJ2-7 | NA
CASSRYDRAGGGYTF | TGTGCCAGCAGCCGCTACGACAGGGCCGGGGGGGGCTACACCTTC | TRBV5-5 | NA | TRBJ1-2 | TRBD1
CASRGGQNYGYTF | TGTGCCAGCAGGGGGGGACAGAACTATGGCTACACCTTC | TRBV6-6 | few | TRBJ1-2 | TRBD1
CASSLPVVVPQHF | TGTGCCAGCAGTTTACCCGTGGTCGTTCCCCAGCATTTT | TRBV28 | NA | TRBJ1-5 | NA
CASSDSGQSTEAFF | TGTGCCAGCAGTGACTCAGGACAGTCCACTGAAGCTTTCTTT | TRBV6-4 | NA | TRBJ1-1 | NA
CASSYRGGGYEQYF | TGCGCCAGCAGCTACAGGGGAGGTGGCTACGAGCAGTACTTC | TRBV5-1 | NA | TRBJ2-7 | NA
CASSPPGTVRAFF | TGTGCCAGCTCACCACCGGGGACAGTGAGAGCTTTCTTT | TRBV18 | NA | TRBJ1-1 | TRBD1
CASSPSSKQGINQPQHF | TGTGCCAGCTCACCATCTTCCAAACAGGGAATCAATCAGCCCCAGCATTTT | TRBV18 | few | TRBJ1-5 | NA
CASSQDNNRGRGWGYTF | TGTGCCAGCAGCCAAGACAATAACAGGGGTCGAGGTTGGGGCTACACCTTC | TRBV3-1/TRBV3-2 | NA | TRBJ1-2 | TRBD1
CSLIIAGGQTDTQYF | TGCAGCCTCATCATAGCGGGAGGACAGACAGATACGCAGTATTTT | TRBV29-1 | NA | TRBJ2-3 | TRBD2
CASSFAEQGRNTIYF | TGTGCCAGCAGCTTTGCGGAGCAGGGGAGAAACACCATATATTTT | TRBV5-4 | NA | TRBJ1-3 | NA
CASSPPGPLEQYF | TGTGCCAGCAGTCCACCAGGACCCTTGGAGCAGTACTTC | TRBV28 | NA | TRBJ2-7 | NA
CASSVGLGRDTQYF | TGTGCCAGCAGCGTCGGACTAGGCAGAGATACGCAGTATTTT | TRBV9 | NA | TRBJ2-3 | TRBD2
CASGQSGGPARGYTF | TGTGCCAGCGGGCAAAGCGGGGGGCCCGCACGTGGCTACACCTTC | TRBV7-9 | NA | TRBJ1-2 | NA
CASSLDRGSYNEQFF | TGTGCCAGCAGCTTGGACAGGGGGTCATACAATGAGCAGTTCTTC | TRBV7-2 | NA | TRBJ2-1 | TRBD1
CASSIDYGSYEQYF | TGTGCCAGTAGTATAGATTATGGGTCGTACGAGCAGTACTTC | TRBV19 | once | TRBJ2-7 | NA
CATLPGGRHNEQFF | TGTGCCACCCTACCGGGCGGGCGCCACAATGAGCAGTTCTTC | TRBV6-5 | NA | TRBJ2-1 | NA
CASSYVSGRSNTEAFF | TGCGCCAGCAGCTATGTGTCGGGCCGGTCGAACACTGAAGCTTTCTTT | TRBV5-1 | few | TRBJ1-1 | NA
CASSQRANGEWAFF | TGTGCCAGCAGCCAAAGGGCCAATGGCGAGTGGGCTTTCTTT | TRBV4-2 | NA | TRBJ1-1 | NA
CASSRGDWHF | TGTGCCAGTAGTCGGGGGGATTGGCATTTT | TRBV19 | NA | TRBJ1-5 | NA
CATSRDRPETQYF | TGTGCCACCAGCCGCGACCGTCCGGAGACCCAGTACTTC | TRBV15 | once | TRBJ2-5 | NA
CASRRDTLMKRLFF | TGTGCCAGCAGGCGGGACACTCTAATGAAAAGGCTGTTTTTT | TRBV28 | once | TRBJ1-4 | NA
CASSGGTGNWWAGANVLTF | TGTGCCAGCAGTGGGGGAACAGGGAATTGGTGGGCTGGGGCCAACGTCCTGACTTTC | TRBV6-2/TRBV6-3 | NA | TRBJ2-6 | NA
CAISVGGASTDTQYF | TGTGCCATCAGTGTCGGGGGGGCTAGCACAGATACGCAGTATTTT | TRBV10-3 | NA | TRBJ2-3 | TRBD2
CASSEHLNQPQHF | TGTGCCAGCAGTGAACACCTGAATCAGCCCCAGCATTTT | TRBV6-1 | NA | TRBJ1-5 | NA
CASSPGLPPTETQYF | TGTGCCAGTAGTCCGGGACTCCCCCCAACAGAGACCCAGTACTTC | TRBV19 | NA | TRBJ2-5 | NA
CATSRDPGTVSEAFF | TGTGCCACCAGCAGAGATCCCGGGACTGTGTCTGAAGCTTTCTTT | TRBV15 | NA | TRBJ1-1 | NA
CASSYSQGTYGYTF | TGTGCCAGCAGTTACTCCCAGGGGACCTATGGCTACACCTTC | TRBV6-2/TRBV6-3 | NA | TRBJ1-2 | NA
CASSEADRAGYGYTF | TGTGCCAGCAGTGAAGCCGACAGGGCGGGCTATGGCTACACCTTC | TRBV6-1 | NA | TRBJ1-2 | TRBD1
CASSRAGGREQFF | TGTGCCAGCAGCAGAGCGGGGGGGCGTGAGCAGTTCTTC | TRBV9 | NA | TRBJ2-1 | TRBD2
CASSPPEGLQYEQFF | TGTGCCAGCTCACCACCGGAGGGCCTTCAATATGAGCAGTTCTTC | TRBV18 | NA | TRBJ2-1 | NA
CASSPPTQVPADTQYF | TGTGCCAGCAGCCCCCCTACGCAAGTCCCAGCAGATACGCAGTATTTT | TRBV7-3 | NA | TRBJ2-3 | NA
CASSGREGYNEQFF | TGCGCCAGCAGCGGGCGGGAGGGGTACAATGAGCAGTTCTTC | TRBV4-1 | once | TRBJ2-1 | TRBD2
CASSRSGGADIQYF | TGTGCCAGCAGCCGAAGCGGGGGGGCGGACATTCAGTACTTC | TRBV3-1/TRBV3-2 | NA | TRBJ2-4 | TRBD2
CSAPSGGSYNEQFF | TGCAGCGCGCCTAGCGGGGGCTCCTACAATGAGCAGTTCTTC | TRBV29-1 | NA | TRBJ2-1 | TRBD2
CASSKGLAGYNEQFF | TGCGCCAGCAGCAAGGGACTAGCGGGATACAATGAGCAGTTCTTC | TRBV5-1 | NA | TRBJ2-1 | TRBD2
CASSQNYGYTF | TGTGCCAGCAGCCAGAACTATGGCTACACCTTC | TRBV3-1/TRBV3-2 | NA | TRBJ1-2 | NA
CASSQELTGGGYGYTF | TGTGCCAGCAGCCAAGAGCTTACAGGGGGAGGCTATGGCTACACCTTC | TRBV4-2 | NA | TRBJ1-2 | TRBD1
CASSPSSLGFYGYTF | TGTGCCAGTAGCCCCTCCTCACTGGGATTCTATGGCTACACCTTC | TRBV19 | NA | TRBJ1-2 | NA
CASSRDTTRRGTGELFF | TGCGCCAGCAGTCGGGACACCACCCGGCGAGGGACCGGGGAGCTGTTTTTT | TRBV5-1 | NA | TRBJ2-2 | NA
CASRDSGSSYEQYF | TGTGCCAGCAGGGACTCTGGGAGTTCGTACGAGCAGTACTTC | TRBV13 | NA | TRBJ2-7 | NA